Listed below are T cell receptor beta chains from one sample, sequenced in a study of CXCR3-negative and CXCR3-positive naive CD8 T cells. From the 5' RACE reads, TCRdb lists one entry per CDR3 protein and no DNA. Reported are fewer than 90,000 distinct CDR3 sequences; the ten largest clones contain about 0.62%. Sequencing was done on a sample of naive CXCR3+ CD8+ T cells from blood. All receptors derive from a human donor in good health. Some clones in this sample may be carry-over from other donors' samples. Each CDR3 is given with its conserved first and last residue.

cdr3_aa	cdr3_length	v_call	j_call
CATSRSRDRVHDEQFF	16	TRBV15	TRBJ2-1
CASSLMARETQYF	13	TRBV7-3	TRBJ2-5
CASSQGIPPNEQFF	14	TRBV7-7	TRBJ2-1
CASSFSPSGSRETQYF	16	TRBV28	TRBJ2-5
CASSHKQTGWGTGELFF	17	TRBV14	TRBJ2-2
CASSLAGPLDEQYF	14	TRBV7-6	TRBJ2-7
CASSFAQGASYEQYF	15	TRBV5-1	TRBJ2-7
CASRLPDSYEQYF	13	TRBV28	TRBJ2-7
CASSQWETDGYTF	13	TRBV4-1	TRBJ1-2
CASSFSSGSTDTQYF	15	TRBV7-6	TRBJ2-3
CASGLAGHLKETQYF	15	TRBV28	TRBJ2-5
CASSPEGKEEQYF	13	TRBV4-1	TRBJ2-7
CASRAGAYEQYF	12	TRBV5-1	TRBJ2-7
CASSSRQTSNEKLFF	15	TRBV4-1	TRBJ1-4
CASTGFGVNTEAFF	14	TRBV11-2	TRBJ1-1
CASSPGYNTGELFF	14	TRBV7-2	TRBJ2-2
CASSLLTSGSVTGELFF	17	TRBV28	TRBJ2-2
CASSLLATSTDTQYF	15	TRBV27	TRBJ2-3
CASSPGEYNEQFF	13	TRBV25-1	TRBJ2-1
CAAQVMNYGYTF	12	TRBV7-9	TRBJ1-2
CASSSPQGALSEQYF	15	TRBV7-9	TRBJ2-7
CASSLGLFGVQETQYF	16	TRBV5-6	TRBJ2-5
CASKGQGRYEQYF	13	TRBV28	TRBJ2-7
CASGGLAGDEQYF	13	TRBV7-6	TRBJ2-7
CASSPIGDNYNEQFF	15	TRBV27	TRBJ2-1
CASSLEGDSNQPQHF	15	TRBV5-1	TRBJ1-5
CSAEWGSEAFF	11	TRBV29-1	TRBJ1-1
CASTEGGGNQPQHF	14	TRBV7-2	TRBJ1-5
CASSQRGTVYNEQFF	15	TRBV4-1	TRBJ2-1
CASSQDLGGLAAYQETQYF	19	TRBV3-1	TRBJ2-5
CASSWGSTDTQYF	13	TRBV27	TRBJ2-3
CASSLFPGVGETQYF	15	TRBV5-1	TRBJ2-5
CASSPDRDTRRVFKFF	16	TRBV12-3/TRBV12-4	TRBJ2-1
CAGGTGESQPQHF	13	TRBV7-8	TRBJ1-5
CASSYLSPSGSGNTIYF	17	TRBV6-5	TRBJ1-3
CASSGSGGKTPNTGELFF	18	TRBV2	TRBJ2-2
CASSPTLLAGARNEQFF	17	TRBV4-2	TRBJ2-1
CASSYAQGEETQYF	14	TRBV7-9	TRBJ2-5
CASSQRGAYEQYF	13	TRBV4-1	TRBJ2-7
CASSWTVNTEAFF	13	TRBV12-3/TRBV12-4	TRBJ1-1
CASSQEGWDSSNQPQHF	17	TRBV4-1	TRBJ1-5
CASSLWQGYEQFF	13	TRBV7-2	TRBJ2-1
CASSLVAGTGELFF	14	TRBV12-3/TRBV12-4	TRBJ2-2
CASSYPGTGVGELFF	15	TRBV28	TRBJ2-2
CASRWTGGPEAFF	13	TRBV6-1	TRBJ1-1
CASSLAPISSGEKLFF	16	TRBV5-1	TRBJ1-4
CASRLHAGRTNTEAFF	16	TRBV6-4	TRBJ1-1
CASSLGTGFNQPQHF	15	TRBV5-5	TRBJ1-5
CASSVARGGIQETQYF	16	TRBV9	TRBJ2-5
CASRFSPGNKSNQPQHF	17	TRBV28	TRBJ1-5
CASSFNGELFF	11	TRBV12-3/TRBV12-4	TRBJ2-2
CASSYTPYEQYF	12	TRBV6-6	TRBJ2-7
CASSAGGYDQPQHF	14	TRBV9	TRBJ1-5
CSASDLAGTLQYF	13	TRBV20-1	TRBJ2-4
CSARDRNRGYTIYF	14	TRBV20-1	TRBJ1-3
CASSSRTGRTDTQYF	15	TRBV14	TRBJ2-3